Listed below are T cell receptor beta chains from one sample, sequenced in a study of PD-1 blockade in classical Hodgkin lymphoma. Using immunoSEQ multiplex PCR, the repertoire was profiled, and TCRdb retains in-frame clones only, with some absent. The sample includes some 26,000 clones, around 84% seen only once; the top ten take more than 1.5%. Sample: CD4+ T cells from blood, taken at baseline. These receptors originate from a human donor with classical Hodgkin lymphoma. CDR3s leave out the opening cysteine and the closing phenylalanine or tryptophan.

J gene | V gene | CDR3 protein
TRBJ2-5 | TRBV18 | ASSVTRGQETQY
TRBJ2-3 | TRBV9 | ASSVEAGADTQY
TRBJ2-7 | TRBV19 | ASSMRGSGEQY
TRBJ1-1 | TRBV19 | ASRKSSDTVNTEAF
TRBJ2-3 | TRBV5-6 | ASSRRSTDTQY
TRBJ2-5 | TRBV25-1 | ASSRSGGSGETQY
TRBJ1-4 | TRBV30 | AWRLQGNEKLF
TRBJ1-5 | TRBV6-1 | ASSAHSNQPQH
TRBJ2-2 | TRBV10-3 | AISEFVDPTGELF
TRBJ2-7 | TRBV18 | ASSPLVNYEQY
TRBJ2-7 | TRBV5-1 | ASSLVSSGGGEQY
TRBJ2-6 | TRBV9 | ASSVGIGPTGANVLT
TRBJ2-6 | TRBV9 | ASSPTTGPGSGANVLT
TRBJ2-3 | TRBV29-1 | SVGHGTGGAMGTDTQY
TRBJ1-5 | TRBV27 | ATQQGPNQPQH
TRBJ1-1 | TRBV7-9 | ASSPDRGNTEAF
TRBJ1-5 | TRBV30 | AWSADSNQPQH
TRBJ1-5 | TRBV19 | ASSIGGGHDQPQH
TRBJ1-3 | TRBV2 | ASRLGLSGNTIY
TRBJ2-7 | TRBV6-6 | ASSYSARREQY
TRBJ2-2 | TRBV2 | ASREDRVGTGELF
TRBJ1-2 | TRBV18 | ASSPTGQGSSYGYT
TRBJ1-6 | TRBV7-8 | ASSLIDNSPLH
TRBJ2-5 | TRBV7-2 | ASSLGQGETQY
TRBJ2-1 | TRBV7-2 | ASSLLWEQF
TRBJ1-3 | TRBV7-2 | ASSSLLNSGNTIY
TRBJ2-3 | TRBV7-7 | ASSLGLGEGDTQY
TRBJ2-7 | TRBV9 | ASSESQATFYEQY
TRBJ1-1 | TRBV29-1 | SVTQGVNTEAF
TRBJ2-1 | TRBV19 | ASSIRHLDGTSQF
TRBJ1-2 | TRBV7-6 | ASSRFRDRMT
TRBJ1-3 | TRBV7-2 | ASSRLGGAGNTIY
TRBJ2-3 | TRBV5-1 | ASTGGLAGSTDTQY
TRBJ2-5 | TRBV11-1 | ASSRSQETQY
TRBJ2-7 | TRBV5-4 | ASSLTGLSSYEQY
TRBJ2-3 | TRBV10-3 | AISDQTSGGPTDTQY
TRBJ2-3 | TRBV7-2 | ASSLGGLAGTDTQY
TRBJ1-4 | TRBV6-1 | ASRQGSTNEKLF
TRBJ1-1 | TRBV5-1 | ASSRRPEKGEAF
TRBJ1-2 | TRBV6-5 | ASSYRAGGYT
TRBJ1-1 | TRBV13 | ASSLSPVDTEAF
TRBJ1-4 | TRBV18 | ASSPRSADEKLF